These 9 T cell receptor beta chains were sequenced from one sample in a study of blood T cell repertoires in COVID-19. Only in-frame clones appear in the TCRdb table, and some are missing; sequencing was by immunoSEQ multiplex PCR. The data contain approximately 490,000 clones, about 90% of them singletons. Input material: PBMCs or T cells enriched from blood (not recorded which). These receptors were obtained from a woman in her late teens or twenties who had recovered from COVID-19.

The chain couples TRBV6-5 to TRBJ1-1; maybe TRBD1 (6 bases). The germline V and J ends were trimmed by 5 bases and 0 bases, with 13 bases remaining between them. The germline CDR1 and CDR2 sequences are MNHEY and SVGAGI. The CDR3 sequence is 15 residues long. CDR3 region: CASSPTRGVNTEAFF. CDR3 bases: TGTGCCAGCAGTCCGACCAGGGGCGTGAACACTGAAGCTTTCTTT.

The chain recombines TRBV5-1 with TRBJ1-3; D is perhaps TRBD1 (6 bases). The V and J ends lost 5 bases and 1 base respectively, with 10 bases between them. The CDR3 runs 14 residues. Germline-derived CDR1 and CDR2 are SGHRS and YFSETQ. CDR3 sequence reads: CASRDRPSGNTIYF. In DNA, the CDR3 is TGCGCCAGCAGGGACAGACCTTCTGGAAACACCATATATTTT.

The rearrangement uses TRBV5-1 and TRBJ1-4; D gene ambiguous. Germline values: CDR1 SGHRS, CDR2 YFSETQ. V was trimmed by 4 bases and J by 3 bases, leaving 13 bases between them. The CDR3 totals 15 residues. CDR3 sequence: CASSTEAGSNEKLFF. CDR3 DNA sequence: TGCGCCAGCAGCACTGAAGCAGGTTCTAATGAAAAACTGTTTTTT.

The rearrangement joins TRBV15 to TRBJ1-2; the D gene is possibly TRBD1 (5 bases). Germline V gene sequence: CDR1 LNHNV, CDR2 YYDKDF (reference sequence). CDR3 length: 15 residues. V lost 3 bases and J 6 bases, leaving 17 bases between the germline ends. In DNA form, the CDR3 reads TGTGCCACCAGCAGGGCCACAAGCAGGGTGAATGGCTACACCTTC. Encoded protein: CATSRATSRVNGYTF.

This clone was counted once. This chain links TRBV2 with TRBJ1-2; 8 nucleotides line up with TRBD1. The V gene's germline CDR1 is SNHLY and CDR2 FYNNEI. CDR3 length: 15 amino acids. V shed 6 bases, J shed 8 bases, and the junction held 14 bases outside the gene matches. CDR3 sequence reads: CASRVRTGPPKGYTF. The CDR3 DNA reads as TGTGCCAGCAGGGTCCGGACAGGGCCCCCTAAGGGCTACACCTTC.

The chain has TRBV5-1 and TRBJ2-7, with D unclear. This CDR3 has 14 residues. The V gene's germline CDR1 is SGHRS and CDR2 YFSETQ. V was pared by 0 bases and J by 5 bases, with 12 bases between. This chain's CDR3 is CASSLAGTVNEQYF. CDR3 sequence (DNA): TGCGCCAGCAGCTTGGCCGGTACAGTAAACGAGCAGTACTTC.

In this sample, this clone turned up once. The genes are TRBV30 and TRBJ2-2, with D perhaps TRBD1 (5 bases). The V and J ends lost 6 bases and 4 bases respectively, with 12 bases between them. The CDR3 totals 13 residues. Germline V lookup: CDR1 GTSNPN, CDR2 SVGIG (reference sequence). The CDR3 loop reads CACRVLITGELFF. CDR3 nucleotides: TGTGCCTGCAGGGTGTTGATCACCGGGGAGCTGTTTTTT.

The rearrangement uses TRBV3-1 (or the pseudogene TRBV3-2) and TRBJ1-4, with D maybe TRBD1 (5 bases). From germline, CDR1 is LGHDT and CDR2 YNNKEL (reference sequence). V was shortened by 0 bases and J by 3 bases, with 8 bases between the two germline ends. The CDR3 is 15 residues long. The CDR3: CASSQDRDSNEKLFF. The CDR3 DNA follows: TGTGCCAGCAGCCAAGACAGGGATTCTAATGAAAAACTGTTTTTT.

This clone is a singleton in its sample. The chain has TRBV21-1 and TRBJ2-1; the table's TRBD2 call for D was not verified on the DNA. TRBV21-1 is labeled a pseudogene. CDR3 size: 19 residues. CDR3 nucleotide sequence: TGTGCCAGCAGCAAATTGACTAGCGGGGGGACGAGCTCCTACAATGAGCAGTTCTTC. Translating gives CASSKLTSGGTSSYNEQFF.